This T cell receptor (beta chain) was recovered during a study of T cells in narcolepsy. Overall study findings and caveats: Same-patient CSF and blood CD4+ T cell clonotypes included HCRT-specific and TRIB2-specific autoreactive ones. Healthy controls reportedly lacked the autoreactive clonotypes serially found in patients' blood.

Turning to this clone: The antigen remains unidentified.

Measured with immunoSEQ multiplex PCR; TCRdb has only the in-frame clones, and not every one. This table has just over 20,000 clones, about 91% appearing once. Sequences were obtained from CD45RA- memory CD4+ T cells from PBMCs. The receptor was isolated from a human donor with narcolepsy.

The chain's CDR3 is CATSREGRGYGYTF. The CDR3 DNA is TGTGCCACCAGCAGGGAGGGCAGGGGGTATGGCTACACCTTC. V and J are TRBV15 and TRBJ1-2, with TRBD1 matching 7 bases. J gave up 5 bases and V 3 bases, and 6 bases lay outside the gene matches. Germline V lookup: CDR1 LNHNV, CDR2 YYDKDF (reference sequence). The CDR3 loop spans 14 amino acids.